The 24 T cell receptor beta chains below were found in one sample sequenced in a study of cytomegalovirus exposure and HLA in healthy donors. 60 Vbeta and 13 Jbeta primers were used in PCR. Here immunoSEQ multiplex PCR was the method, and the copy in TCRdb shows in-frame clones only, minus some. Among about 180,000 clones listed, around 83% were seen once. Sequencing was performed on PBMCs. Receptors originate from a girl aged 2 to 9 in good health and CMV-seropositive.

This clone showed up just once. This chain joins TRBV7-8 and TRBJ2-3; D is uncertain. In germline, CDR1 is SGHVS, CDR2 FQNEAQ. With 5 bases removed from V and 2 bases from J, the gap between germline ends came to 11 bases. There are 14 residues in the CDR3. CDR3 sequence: CASSRVSSTDTQYF. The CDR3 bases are TGTGCCAGCAGCCGAGTTAGCTCCACAGATACGCAGTATTTT.

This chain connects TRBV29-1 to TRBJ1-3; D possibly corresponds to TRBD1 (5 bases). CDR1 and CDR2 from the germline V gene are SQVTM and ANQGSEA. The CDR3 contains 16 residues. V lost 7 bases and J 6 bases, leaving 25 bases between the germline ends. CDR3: CSGLIMLIGEVNTIYF. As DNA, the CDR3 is TGCAGCGGTCTTATCATGCTGATAGGGGAGGTAAACACCATATATTTT.

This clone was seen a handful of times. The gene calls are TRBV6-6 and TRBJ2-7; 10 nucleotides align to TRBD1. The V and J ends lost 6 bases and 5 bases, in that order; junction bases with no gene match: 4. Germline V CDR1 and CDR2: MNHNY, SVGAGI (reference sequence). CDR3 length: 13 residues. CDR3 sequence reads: CASSLTGGNEQYF. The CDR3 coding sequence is TGTGCCAGCAGCTTGACAGGGGGCAACGAGCAGTACTTC.

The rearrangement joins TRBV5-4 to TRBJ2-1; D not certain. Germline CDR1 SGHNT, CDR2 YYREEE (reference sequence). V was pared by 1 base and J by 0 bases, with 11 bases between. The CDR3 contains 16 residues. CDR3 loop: CASSLIVASSYNEQFF. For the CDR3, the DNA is TGTGCCAGCAGCTTGATAGTTGCTAGCTCCTACAATGAGCAGTTCTTC.

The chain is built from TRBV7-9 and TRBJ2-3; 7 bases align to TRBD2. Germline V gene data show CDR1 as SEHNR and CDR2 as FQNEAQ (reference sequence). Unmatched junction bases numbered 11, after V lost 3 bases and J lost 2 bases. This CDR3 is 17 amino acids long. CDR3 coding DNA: TGTGCCAGCAGCTTCCCCCGAGGCGGGAGCTACACAGATACGCAGTATTTT. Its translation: CASSFPRGGSYTDTQYF.

The CDR3 sequence: CASSYGTGVYTDTQYF. CDR3 DNA sequence: TGTGCCAGCAGTTACGGGACAGGAGTCTACACAGATACGCAGTATTTT. The chain couples TRBV6-5 to TRBJ2-3; 8 bases agree with TRBD1. This CDR3 is 16 amino acids long. Germline lookup yields CDR1 MNHEY and CDR2 SVGAGI. J was trimmed by 2 bases and V by 2 bases; bases with no gene match: 6.

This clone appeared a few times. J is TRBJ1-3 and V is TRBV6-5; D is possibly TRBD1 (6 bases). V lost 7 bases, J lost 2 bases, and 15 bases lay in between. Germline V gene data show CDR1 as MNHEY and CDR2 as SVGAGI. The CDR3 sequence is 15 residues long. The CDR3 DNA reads TGTGCCAGCAAGGGGACATCTACCCCTGGAAACACCATATATTTT. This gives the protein CASKGTSTPGNTIYF.

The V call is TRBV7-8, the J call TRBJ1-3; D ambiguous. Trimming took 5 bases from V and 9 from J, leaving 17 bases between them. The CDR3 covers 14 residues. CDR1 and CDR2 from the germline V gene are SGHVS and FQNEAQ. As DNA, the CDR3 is TGTGCCAGCAGCCAGGAGGTCGGCCGAGCCACCATATATTTT. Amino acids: CASSQEVGRATIYF.

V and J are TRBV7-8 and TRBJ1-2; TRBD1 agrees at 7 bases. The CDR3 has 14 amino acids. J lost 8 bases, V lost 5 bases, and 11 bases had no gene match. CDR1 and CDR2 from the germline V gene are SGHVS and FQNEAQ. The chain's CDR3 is CASSNRGAGEGYTF. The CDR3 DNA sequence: TGTGCCAGCAGCAACAGGGGCGCGGGTGAAGGCTACACCTTC.

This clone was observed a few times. The CDR3 here is CASTEERYEQYF. As DNA, the CDR3 is TGCGCCAGCACCGAGGAACGTTACGAGCAGTACTTC. This chain connects TRBV10-2 to TRBJ2-7; no clear D gene. The germline V and J ends were trimmed by 7 bases and 4 bases, with 11 bases remaining between them. Per the germline V gene, CDR1 is WSHSY and CDR2 is SAAADI. The CDR3 has 12 amino acids.

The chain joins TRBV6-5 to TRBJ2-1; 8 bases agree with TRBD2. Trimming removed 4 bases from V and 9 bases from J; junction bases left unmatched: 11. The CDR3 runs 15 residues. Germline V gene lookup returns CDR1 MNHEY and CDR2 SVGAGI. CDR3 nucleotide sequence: TGTGCCAGCAGTTGGGTCCGGGAGGGCCAAGGTGAGCAGTTCTTC. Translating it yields CASSWVREGQGEQFF.

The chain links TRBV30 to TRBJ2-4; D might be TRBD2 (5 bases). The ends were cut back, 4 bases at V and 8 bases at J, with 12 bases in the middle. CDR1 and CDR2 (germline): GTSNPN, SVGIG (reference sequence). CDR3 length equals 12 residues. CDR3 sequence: CAWTVTGDIQYF. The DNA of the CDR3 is TGTGCCTGGACCGTCACCGGGGACATTCAGTACTTC. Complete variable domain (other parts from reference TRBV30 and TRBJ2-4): SQTIHQWPATLVQPVGSPLSLECTVEGTSNPNLYWYRQAAGRGLQLLFYSVGIGQISSEVPQNLSASRPQDRQFILSSKKLLLSDSGFYLCAWTVTGDIQYFGAGTRLSVL.

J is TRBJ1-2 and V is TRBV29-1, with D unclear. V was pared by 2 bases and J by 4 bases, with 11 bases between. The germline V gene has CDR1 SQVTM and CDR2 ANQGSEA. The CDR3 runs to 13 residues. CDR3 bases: TGCAGCGTTGAACGCCTCAGGCCCTATGGCTACACCTTC. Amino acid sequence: CSVERLRPYGYTF. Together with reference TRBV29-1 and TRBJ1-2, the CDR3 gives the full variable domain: SAVISQKPSRDICQRGTSLTIQCQVDSQVTMMFWYRQQPGQSLTLIATANQGSEATYESGFVIDKFPISRPNLTFSTLTVSNMSPEDSSIYLCSVERLRPYGYTFGSGTRLTVV.

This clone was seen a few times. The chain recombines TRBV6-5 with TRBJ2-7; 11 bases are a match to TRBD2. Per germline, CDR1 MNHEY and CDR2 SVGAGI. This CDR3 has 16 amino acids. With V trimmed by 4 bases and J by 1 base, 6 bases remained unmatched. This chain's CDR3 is CASSSLTSGSSYEQYF. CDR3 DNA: TGTGCCAGCAGTTCCTTAACTAGCGGGAGTTCCTACGAGCAGTACTTC.

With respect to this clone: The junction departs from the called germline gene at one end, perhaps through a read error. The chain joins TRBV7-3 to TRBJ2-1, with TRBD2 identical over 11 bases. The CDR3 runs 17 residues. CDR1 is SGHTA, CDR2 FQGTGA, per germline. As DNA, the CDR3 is TGTGCCAGCAGCGTAACCGGGACTAGCGGACTATACAATGAGCAGTTCTTC. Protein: CASSVTGTSGLYNEQFF.

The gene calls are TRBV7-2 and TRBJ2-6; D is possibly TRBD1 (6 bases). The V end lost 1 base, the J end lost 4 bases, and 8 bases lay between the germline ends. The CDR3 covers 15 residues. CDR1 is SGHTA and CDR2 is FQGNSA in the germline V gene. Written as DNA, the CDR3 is TGTGCCAGCAGCTTAGACAGGGTCGGGGCCAACGTCCTGACTTTC. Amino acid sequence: CASSLDRVGANVLTF.

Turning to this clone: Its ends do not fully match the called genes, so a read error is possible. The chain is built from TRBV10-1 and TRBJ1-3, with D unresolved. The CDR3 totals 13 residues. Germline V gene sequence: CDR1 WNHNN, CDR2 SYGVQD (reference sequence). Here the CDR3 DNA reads TGCGCCACCAGTGACTCCTCTGGAAACACCATATATTTT. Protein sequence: CATSDSSGNTIYF.

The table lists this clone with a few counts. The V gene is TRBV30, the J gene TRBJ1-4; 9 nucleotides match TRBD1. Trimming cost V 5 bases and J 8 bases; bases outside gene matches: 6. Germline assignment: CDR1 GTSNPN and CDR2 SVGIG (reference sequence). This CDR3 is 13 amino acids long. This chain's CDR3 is CAWDRQGGEKLFF. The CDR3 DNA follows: TGTGCCTGGGACAGACAGGGGGGGGAAAAACTGTTTTTT. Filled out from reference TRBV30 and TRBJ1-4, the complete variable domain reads SQTIHQWPATLVQPVGSPLSLECTVEGTSNPNLYWYRQAAGRGLQLLFYSVGIGQISSEVPQNLSASRPQDRQFILSSKKLLLSDSGFYLCAWDRQGGEKLFFGSGTQLSVL.

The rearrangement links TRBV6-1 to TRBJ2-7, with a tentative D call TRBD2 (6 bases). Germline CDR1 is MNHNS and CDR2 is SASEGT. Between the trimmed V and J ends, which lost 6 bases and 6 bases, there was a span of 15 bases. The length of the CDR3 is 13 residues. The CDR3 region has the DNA TGTGCCAGCAGAAAGAGTGGGGGAGGCGAGCAGTACTTC. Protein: CASRKSGGGEQYF.

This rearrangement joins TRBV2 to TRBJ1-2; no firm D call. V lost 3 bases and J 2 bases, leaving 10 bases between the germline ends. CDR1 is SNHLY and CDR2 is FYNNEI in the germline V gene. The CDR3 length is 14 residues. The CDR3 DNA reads TGTGCCAGCAGTGAGGGCCAGGCGAACTATGGCTACACCTTC. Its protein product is CASSEGQANYGYTF.

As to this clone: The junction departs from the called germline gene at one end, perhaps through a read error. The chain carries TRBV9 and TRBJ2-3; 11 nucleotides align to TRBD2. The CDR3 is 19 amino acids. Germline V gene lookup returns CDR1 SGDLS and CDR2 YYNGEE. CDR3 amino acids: CASSTSGSGGVPVGDTQYF. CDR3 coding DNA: TGTGCCAGCAGCACCAGCGGTAGCGGGGGGGTTCCGGTTGGAGATACACAGTATTTT.

The DNA of the CDR3 is TGCGCCAGCAGACCACAGGGGGCGAGTGACTATGGCTACACCTTC. Translation: CASRPQGASDYGYTF. This chain links TRBV5-1 with TRBJ1-2; TRBD1 aligns across 9 bases. V shed 5 bases and J 3 bases; nucleotides not matched to a gene: 8. Germline V gene data show CDR1 as SGHRS and CDR2 as YFSETQ. This CDR3 has 15 amino acids. Supplemented by reference TRBV5-1 and TRBJ1-2, the full variable domain reads KAGVTQTPRYLIKTRGQQVTLSCSPISGHRSVSWYQQTPGQGLQFLFEYFSETQRNKGNFPGRFSGRQFSNSRSEMNVSTLELGDSALYLCASRPQGASDYGYTFGSGTRLTVV.

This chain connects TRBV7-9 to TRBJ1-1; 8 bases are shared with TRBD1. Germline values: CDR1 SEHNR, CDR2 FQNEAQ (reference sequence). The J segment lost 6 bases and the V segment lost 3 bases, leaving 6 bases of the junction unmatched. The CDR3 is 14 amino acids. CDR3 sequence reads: CASSFQDRESEAFF. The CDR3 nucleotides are TGTGCCAGCAGCTTCCAGGACAGGGAGTCTGAAGCTTTCTTT.

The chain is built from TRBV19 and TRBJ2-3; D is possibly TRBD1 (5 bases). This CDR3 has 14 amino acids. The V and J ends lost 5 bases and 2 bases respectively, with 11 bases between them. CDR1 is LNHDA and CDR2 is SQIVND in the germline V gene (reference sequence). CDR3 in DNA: TGTGCCAGTAGTCAGGTCAGGGCCACAGATACGCAGTATTTT. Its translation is CASSQVRATDTQYF.